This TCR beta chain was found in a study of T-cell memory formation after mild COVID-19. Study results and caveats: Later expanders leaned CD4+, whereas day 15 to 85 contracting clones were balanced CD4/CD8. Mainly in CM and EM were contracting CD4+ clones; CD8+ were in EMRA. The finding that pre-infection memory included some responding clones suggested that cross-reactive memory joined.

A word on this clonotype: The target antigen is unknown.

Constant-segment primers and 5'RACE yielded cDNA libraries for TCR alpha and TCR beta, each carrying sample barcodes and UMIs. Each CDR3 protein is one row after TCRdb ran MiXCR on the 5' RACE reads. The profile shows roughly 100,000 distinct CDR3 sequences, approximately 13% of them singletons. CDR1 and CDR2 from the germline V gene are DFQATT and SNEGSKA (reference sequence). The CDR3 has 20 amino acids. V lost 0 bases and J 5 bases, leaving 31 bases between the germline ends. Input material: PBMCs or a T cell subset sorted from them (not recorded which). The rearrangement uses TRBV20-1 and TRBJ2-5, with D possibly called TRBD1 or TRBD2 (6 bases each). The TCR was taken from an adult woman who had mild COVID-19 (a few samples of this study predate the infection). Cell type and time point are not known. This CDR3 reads CSAREARGRGGRRFVETQYF. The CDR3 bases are TGCAGTGCTAGAGAGGCGCGTGGCAGGGGAGGTCGCAGGTTCGTGGAGACCCAGTACTTC.